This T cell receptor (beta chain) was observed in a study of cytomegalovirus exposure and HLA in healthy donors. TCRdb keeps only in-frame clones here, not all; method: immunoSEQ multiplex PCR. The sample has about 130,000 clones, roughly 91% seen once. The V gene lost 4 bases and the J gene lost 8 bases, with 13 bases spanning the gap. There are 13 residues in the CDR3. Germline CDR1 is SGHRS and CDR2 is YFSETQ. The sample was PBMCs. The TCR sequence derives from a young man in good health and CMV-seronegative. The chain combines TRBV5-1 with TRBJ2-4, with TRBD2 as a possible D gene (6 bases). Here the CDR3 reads CASSKVPGDIQYF. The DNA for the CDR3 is TGCGCCAGCAGCAAGGTCCCGGGAGACATTCAGTACTTC.